These T cell receptor beta chains were read from a single sample in a study of CXCR3-negative and CXCR3-positive naive CD8 T cells. TCRdb re-called the 5' RACE reads and catalogs CDR3 proteins one per entry, DNA excluded. Found here are about 40,000 distinct CDR3 sequences; the top ten clones hold around 1.9%. Sequenced: naive CXCR3- CD8+ T cells from blood. These receptors all come from a human donor in good health. Some clones in this sample may be carry-over from other donors' samples. CDR3s include the opening cysteine and the closing phenylalanine or tryptophan.

J gene: TRBJ2-1; V gene: TRBV6-5; CDR3 protein: CASNQAGVYNEQFF
J gene: TRBJ1-5; V gene: TRBV7-9; CDR3 protein: CASSPDWTSNQPQHF
J gene: TRBJ2-7; V gene: TRBV5-5; CDR3 protein: CASSFNPGSYEQYF
J gene: TRBJ1-2; V gene: TRBV29-1; CDR3 protein: CSVEDPAEVYGYTF
J gene: TRBJ1-2; V gene: TRBV7-9; CDR3 protein: CASSLNGLGTGQSLYGYTF
J gene: TRBJ2-5; V gene: TRBV4-1; CDR3 protein: CASSQDRWSQETQYF
J gene: TRBJ1-2; V gene: TRBV12-3/TRBV12-4; CDR3 protein: CASRQDSYGYTF
J gene: TRBJ2-2; V gene: TRBV29-1; CDR3 protein: CSVDFQPPSNTGELFF
J gene: TRBJ1-3; V gene: TRBV6-5; CDR3 protein: CASSSTGGAGNTIYF
J gene: TRBJ1-6; V gene: TRBV28; CDR3 protein: CASSFTAATHSPLHF
J gene: TRBJ1-5; V gene: TRBV28; CDR3 protein: CAHSTAGYEVRPQHF
J gene: TRBJ2-2; V gene: TRBV29-1; CDR3 protein: CSVDFSGSETGELFF
J gene: TRBJ2-3; V gene: TRBV29-1; CDR3 protein: CSVEVAGYTDTQYF
J gene: TRBJ2-7; V gene: TRBV6-5; CDR3 protein: CASSLQGSYEQYF
J gene: TRBJ2-5; V gene: TRBV7-6; CDR3 protein: CASSESGEPPQETQYF
J gene: TRBJ2-7; V gene: TRBV13; CDR3 protein: CASSYSTGESSYEQYF
J gene: TRBJ2-6; V gene: TRBV29-1; CDR3 protein: CSVVSTGANVLTF
J gene: TRBJ2-7; V gene: TRBV20-1; CDR3 protein: CSARDRQRSSYEQYF
J gene: TRBJ1-5; V gene: TRBV19; CDR3 protein: CASSQLDGQPQHF
J gene: TRBJ2-1; V gene: TRBV9; CDR3 protein: CASSVVSSYNEQFF
J gene: TRBJ1-5; V gene: TRBV25-1; CDR3 protein: CASSGNEAQHF
J gene: TRBJ2-7; V gene: TRBV4-3; CDR3 protein: CASSQDVGTGIHEQYF
J gene: TRBJ2-5; V gene: TRBV11-2; CDR3 protein: CASTTGSGAQYF
J gene: TRBJ2-5; V gene: TRBV29-1; CDR3 protein: CSVWDSRSGETQYF
J gene: TRBJ2-1; V gene: TRBV4-3; CDR3 protein: CASSQAYGTDPYNEQFF
J gene: TRBJ2-3; V gene: TRBV14; CDR3 protein: CASSQAQLAGADTQYF
J gene: TRBJ1-1; V gene: TRBV7-9; CDR3 protein: CASSLDRGAFF
J gene: TRBJ2-1; V gene: TRBV7-3; CDR3 protein: CASSAGTGGYNEQFF
J gene: TRBJ2-3; V gene: TRBV7-6; CDR3 protein: CASSLNGGARTDTQYF